Shown below are 32 T cell receptor beta chains from a single sample sequenced in a study of metastatic and nonmetastatic thyroid tumors. Prior to thyroid surgery, none of the patients had received any treatment. With MiXCR, TCRdb called clones anew from the PCR reads. The sample shows about 9,900 clones, roughly 11% of them seen only once. The sequencing input was tumor tissue. The receptor set was obtained from a female donor with papillary thyroid cancer or a benign thyroid nodule (not recorded which). Some clones in this sample may be carry-over from other donors' samples.

Many counts were recorded for this clone. The DNA of the CDR3 is TGTGCCAGCAGCTTTGGTATTTCGACAGGGGGCGAAGAGACCCAGTACTTC. The encoded protein is CASSFGISTGGEETQYF. The chain combines TRBV11-3 with TRBJ2-5, with TRBD1 identical over 10 bases. Germline trimming cut 3 bases from V and 3 bases from J; bases unmatched to any gene: 10. Germline CDR1 and CDR2: SGHNT and YENEEA. The CDR3 consists of 17 residues.

This clone has a handful of counts. The CDR3 DNA reads TGTGCCACTCTCGATAGATTAAAGGAGACCCAGTACTTC. Translated: CATLDRLKETQYF. The rearrangement links TRBV6-1 to TRBJ2-5, with D unresolved. Germline V gene sequence: CDR1 MNHNS, CDR2 SASEGT. Trimming took 10 bases from V and 5 from J, leaving 17 bases between them. CDR3 length: 13 amino acids.

In its sample, this clone ranks as medium-sized. This rearrangement joins TRBV6-1 to TRBJ2-7; D assignment may be TRBD1 or TRBD2 (5 bases each). The CDR3 is 12 amino acids. Germline V lookup: CDR1 MNHNS, CDR2 SASEGT. Trimming took off 8 bases at V and 6 bases at J, with 14 bases between the two ends. CDR3 sequence reads: CASLGAGTEQYV. For the CDR3, the DNA is TGTGCCAGCCTAGGAGCAGGGACCGAGCAGTACGTC.

This clone was found a few times. The chain has TRBV20-1 and TRBJ1-6, with 7 bases matching TRBD1. The V gene's germline CDR1 is DFQATT and CDR2 SNEGSKA (reference sequence). The CDR3 runs 17 residues. The V segment lost 3 bases and the J segment 3 bases; nucleotides outside the gene matches: 11. CDR3: CSASRGKGANYNSPLHF. The DNA for the CDR3 is TGCAGTGCTAGCCGAGGGAAGGGGGCTAACTATAATTCACCCCTCCACTTT.

Concerning this clone: This may stem from a read error, because a much larger clone lies one nucleotide away. This likely comes from a read error, as the CDR3 has no conserved phenylalanine or tryptophan at its end. The chain joins TRBV27 to TRBJ2-5; 12 bases match TRBD2. The junction had 10 bases not matched to a gene; V was cut back by 4 bases and J by 1 base. The CDR3 has 18 residues. Germline V lookup: CDR1 MNHEY, CDR2 SMNVEV (reference sequence). The CDR3 DNA follows: TGTGCCAGCAGTTCCGGGCTAGCGGGAGGGCCTGGCCAAGAGACCCAGTACTCC. Translation gives CASSSGLAGGPGQETQYS.

This clone was seen ten or more times. V and J are TRBV20-1 and TRBJ2-1, with D perhaps assigned TRBD1 or TRBD2 (6 bases each). Trimming cost V 6 bases and J 9 bases, with 21 bases left between them. The length of the CDR3 is 14 residues. Germline CDR1 and CDR2: DFQATT and SNEGSKA (reference sequence). The CDR3 loop is CSATKGGRVTEQFF. CDR3 coding DNA: TGCAGTGCCACTAAGGGGGGCAGGGTTACTGAGCAGTTCTTC.

Details on this clone: A single base separates this from a much larger clone, so it may be a read error. The same CDR3 arises from other DNA sequences in this sample as well. The rearrangement joins TRBV3-1 to TRBJ2-3, with TRBD2 matching 8 bases. The CDR3 is made up of 16 amino acids. J lost 8 bases, V lost 4 bases, and 14 bases had no gene match. Per germline, CDR1 LGHDT and CDR2 YNNKEL (reference sequence). The CDR3, as DNA: TGTGCCAGCAGCCCCCTCACTAGCGGTGGGGCCAGTACGCAGTATTTT. This encodes CASSPLTSGGASTQYF.

This clone was detected many times. A clone one base away is much larger, so this may be a read error. The chain uses TRBV19 and TRBJ1-3, with D perhaps TRBD1 (6 bases). The V gene's germline CDR1 is LNHDA and CDR2 SQIVND (reference sequence). This CDR3 has 16 residues. This CDR3 reads CASSMAGQLSGDTIYF. DNA for the CDR3: TGTGCCAGTAGTATGGCCGGACAGCTCTCTGGAGACACCATATATTTT.

This clone is termed medium-sized. The V and J genes are TRBV12-3 or TRBV12-4 and TRBJ2-1; 10 bases are shared with TRBD1. After removal of 5 bases from V and 10 bases from J, the junction contained 11 bases not matched to a gene. The length of the CDR3 is 15 residues. The CDR3 DNA is TGTGCCAGCAGTCGGGGGACAGGGGCCCGTCTCGAGCAGTTCTTC. Translation gives CASSRGTGARLEQFF.

Many counts were recorded for this clone. This chain connects TRBV5-6 to TRBJ2-2; TRBD2 agrees at 7 bases. Germline values: CDR1 SGHDT, CDR2 YYEEEE. This CDR3 comprises 16 residues. The V gene end was trimmed by 0 bases and the J gene end by 2 bases; junction bases not matched to a gene: 4. CDR3 coding DNA: TGTGCCAGCAGCTTGGATGGCGGGAGCAACACCGGGGAGCTGTTTTTT. Residues: CASSLDGGSNTGELFF.

The chain links TRBV5-1 to TRBJ1-2; D not certain. The V end lost 6 bases, the J end lost 2 bases, and 14 bases lay between the germline ends. The CDR3 extends over 14 amino acids. The germline V gene encodes CDR1 SGHRS and CDR2 YFSETQ. CDR3: CASTTGGGNYGYTF. CDR3 sequence (DNA): TGCGCCAGCACCACCGGAGGCGGGAACTATGGCTACACCTTC.

This sequence joins TRBV30 and TRBJ1-3; D is ambiguous. The CDR3 is 15 amino acids. V was shortened by 5 bases and J by 2 bases, with 16 bases between the two germline ends. Germline V gene sequence: CDR1 GTSNPN, CDR2 SVGIG (reference sequence). As DNA, the CDR3 is TGTGCCTGGTCACCGGTCATGGGGACTGGAAACACCATATATTTT. Amino acid sequence: CAWSPVMGTGNTIYF.

There are a few counts of this clone. The rearrangement joins TRBV7-9 to TRBJ1-2; D is uncertain. The ends were cut back, 3 bases at V and 9 bases at J, with 11 bases in the middle. CDR1 and CDR2 from the germline V gene are SEHNR and FQNEAQ (reference sequence). The CDR3 contains 12 residues. The CDR3 DNA follows: TGTGCCAGCAGCTTCGTTGCAGATAGCTACACCTTC. This translates into CASSFVADSYTF.

This clone was recorded many times. The chain joins TRBV2 to TRBJ1-4; D perhaps matches TRBD1 (5 bases). This CDR3 region has 11 residues. The ends were cut back, 5 bases at V and 11 bases at J, with 9 bases in the middle. Germline values: CDR1 SNHLY, CDR2 FYNNEI. This CDR3 reads CASSRGSKLFF. CDR3 nucleotide sequence: TGTGCCAGCAGTAGGGGAAGTAAACTGTTTTTT.

A word on this clone: A read error may be the cause here, since a much bigger clone is one base away. It is likely a read error, because the conserved phenylalanine at the end of the CDR3 is missing. The DNA is left out, because the CDR3 cannot be placed on it with certainty; the CDR3 is given as TCRdb lists it. The same CDR3 is also encoded by other DNA sequences in this sample. V is TRBV7-2 and J is TRBJ2-1. The CDR3 sequence runs 9 residues, both termini included. Germline V CDR1 and CDR2: SGHTA, FQGNSA. The CDR3 protein is CASSLGSLV.

Concerning this clone: A junction end diverges from the germline sequence, so it may reflect a read error. This chain joins TRBV7-6 and TRBJ2-3; 10 bases are a match to TRBD2. The CDR3 consists of 14 residues. Germline loops: CDR1 SGHVS, CDR2 FNYEAQ. The CDR3 loop is CASSIAGGTGTQYF. Written as DNA, the CDR3 is TGTGCCAGCAGCATAGCGGGGGGCACAGGTACGCAGTATTTT.

By share of the sample, this clone is medium-sized. This rearrangement joins TRBV20-1 to TRBJ1-2, with D perhaps matching TRBD1 (5 bases). Trimming shortened V by 3 bases and J by 2 bases, and 10 bases separated the two germline ends. CDR1 and CDR2 from the germline V gene are DFQATT and SNEGSKA (reference sequence). There are 13 residues in the CDR3. CDR3 DNA sequence: TGCAGTGCTAGCCCTGGACAAAACTATGGCTACACCTTC. This codes for CSASPGQNYGYTF.

The genes are TRBV27 and TRBJ2-7; D possibly corresponds to TRBD1 (5 bases). CDR3 length equals 8 residues. Germline CDR1 and CDR2: MNHEY and SMNVEV (reference sequence). In DNA form, the CDR3 reads TGTGCCAGCAGTCCGCAGGGCGTC. Translated, it gives CASSPQGV.

This clone was observed a few times. The chain links TRBV6-1 to TRBJ2-7, with D unclear. This CDR3 spans 14 amino acids. With 4 bases removed from V and 2 bases from J, the gap between germline ends came to 12 bases. The germline CDR1 and CDR2 sequences are MNHNS and SASEGT. CDR3: CASSGDHDPYEQYF. The CDR3, as DNA: TGTGCCAGCAGTGGTGACCATGACCCCTACGAGCAGTACTTC.

DNA for the CDR3: TGTGCCAGCAGGGAACAGGGTCTGGAGTCTGAAGCTTTCTTT. It translates to CASREQGLESEAFF. The V gene is TRBV28, the J gene TRBJ1-1; D perhaps matches TRBD1 (6 bases). Germline CDR1 and CDR2: MDHEN and SYDVKM. The CDR3 spans 14 residues. Trimming pared 6 bases from V and 6 bases from J, leaving 17 bases between.

This clone was detected many times. The V gene is TRBV5-6, the J gene TRBJ1-2; no clear D. CDR3 length: 14 amino acids. The V end was cut by 3 bases, the J end by 4 bases, with 13 bases between. Per germline, CDR1 SGHDT and CDR2 YYEEEE. This CDR3 reads CASSSFNYFYGYTF. The CDR3, as DNA: TGTGCCAGCAGCTCCTTCAACTATTTCTATGGCTACACCTTC.

This clone was detected ten times or more. This chain links TRBV5-8 with TRBJ2-2; D possibly uses TRBD1 or TRBD2 (5 bases each). The length of the CDR3 is 15 residues. With 2 bases removed from V and 5 bases from J, the gap between germline ends came to 13 bases. The germline V gene encodes CDR1 SGHTS and CDR2 YDEGEE. The CDR3 is CASSFYQGVTGELFF. DNA for the CDR3: TGTGCCAGCAGCTTCTATCAGGGAGTGACCGGGGAGCTGTTTTTT. Full variable domain (missing parts from reference TRBV5-8 and TRBJ2-2): EAGVTQSPTHLIKTRGQQATLRCSPISGHTSVYWYQQALGLGLQFLLWYDEGEERNRGNFPPRFSGRQFPNYSSELNVNALELEDSALYLCASSFYQGVTGELFFGEGSRLTVL.

This clone was seen ten or more times. In DNA, the CDR3 is TGCAGTGCCCGGGGAAGGGGCTGGACAGACACTGAAGCTTTCTTT. As protein: CSARGRGWTDTEAFF. The chain joins TRBV20-1 to TRBJ1-1, with D perhaps matching TRBD1 (6 bases). The germline V gene has CDR1 DFQATT and CDR2 SNEGSKA (reference sequence). Trimming pared 6 bases from V and 3 bases from J, leaving 20 bases between. The CDR3 covers 15 residues.

There are many counts of this clone. This chain joins TRBV20-1 and TRBJ2-3, with D hard to call. Germline V gene lookup returns CDR1 DFQATT and CDR2 SNEGSKA (reference sequence). The CDR3 runs to 13 residues. V was trimmed by 6 bases and J by 1 base, leaving 11 bases between them. The CDR3, as DNA: TGCAGTGCCCTAAATCCCGGCACAGATACGCAGTATTTT. Amino acids: CSALNPGTDTQYF.

V usage is TRBV18 and J usage is TRBJ1-1; D not resolved. The CDR3 length is 12 residues. From germline, CDR1 is KGHSH and CDR2 LQKENI. Trimming left V 7 bases short and J 0 bases short, with 6 bases between. CDR3 nucleotides: TGTGCCAGCTTACTCGTGAACACTGAAGCTTTCTTT. This codes for CASLLVNTEAFF.

This clone was counted a few times. V usage is TRBV12-3 or TRBV12-4 and J usage is TRBJ1-2; TRBD1 aligns across 7 bases. The CDR3 runs 15 residues. The V gene end was trimmed by 6 bases and the J gene end by 7 bases; junction bases not matched to a gene: 14. The CDR3 region is CASSPLGQWIAGYTF. The CDR3 nucleotides are TGTGCCAGCAGCCCCCTGGGACAGTGGATAGCTGGCTACACCTTC.

This clone was detected a few times. Germline and junction disagree at one end, which may indicate a read error. The rearrangement uses TRBV28 and TRBJ1-2; weak D call: TRBD1 (6 bases). There are 14 residues in the CDR3. Germline loops: CDR1 MDHEN, CDR2 SYDVKM. Here the CDR3 reads CASSLFGQSYGYTF. The CDR3 nucleotides are TGTGCCAGCAGCTTATTCGGACAGTCCTATGGCTACACCTTC.

This clone is labeled medium-sized. The CDR3 DNA reads as TGTGCCAGCAGTGGCTTGGCGGGGGTAATTTCACCCCTCCACTTT. This translates into CASSGLAGVISPLHF. This chain links TRBV6-1 with TRBJ1-6; D may be TRBD1 (5 bases). V dropped 4 bases and J dropped 9 bases, with 16 bases sitting between them. The CDR3 runs to 15 residues. In germline, CDR1 is MNHNS, CDR2 SASEGT.

This clone occurred many times. J is TRBJ1-5 and V is TRBV10-2; D remains ambiguous. The CDR3 has 13 amino acids. CDR1 is WSHSY, CDR2 SAAADI, per germline. The V and J ends lost 2 bases and 5 bases respectively, with 7 bases between them. The CDR3 nucleotides are TGCGCCAGCAGTGAGACTCGGGATCAGCCCCAGCATTTT. It translates to CASSETRDQPQHF.

In its sample, this clone ranks as medium-sized. The CDR3 loop reads CASSFQSNEQFF. Here the CDR3 DNA reads TGTGCCAGCAGCTTTCAAAGCAATGAGCAGTTCTTC. The chain carries TRBV7-3 and TRBJ2-1, with D uncertain. Germline V lookup: CDR1 SGHTA, CDR2 FQGTGA. The germline V and J ends were trimmed by 3 bases and 6 bases, with 6 bases remaining between them. The CDR3 runs to 12 residues.

This clone has ten or more counts. The rearrangement uses TRBV7-9 and TRBJ2-1; 10 bases agree with TRBD1. Germline CDR1 is SEHNR and CDR2 is FQNEAQ (reference sequence). Trimming at V came to 5 bases and at J to 5 bases, leaving 6 bases not matched to a gene. The CDR3 is made up of 15 amino acids. CDR3 protein: CASSVDRGLHNEQFF. CDR3 bases: TGTGCCAGCAGCGTCGACAGGGGGCTCCACAATGAGCAGTTCTTC.

In its sample, this clone ranks as medium-sized. The rearrangement links TRBV6-1 to TRBJ2-3; D gene ambiguous. CDR3 size: 15 residues. Germline lookup yields CDR1 MNHNS and CDR2 SASEGT. Trimming shortened V by 4 bases and J by 5 bases, and 16 bases separated the two germline ends. This CDR3 is CASSAATASQDTQYF. DNA for the CDR3: TGTGCCAGCAGTGCAGCCACGGCTTCTCAAGATACGCAGTATTTT.